The entry below describes one T cell receptor beta chain. Germline V lookup: CDR1 SGHRS, CDR2 YFSETQ. The V and J ends lost 1 base and 0 bases respectively, with 4 bases between them. This CDR3 contains 13 residues. This sample stems from a study of OX40 agonist ivuxolimab in advanced cancers. Study at large: Patients were infused with ivuxolimab every 2 weeks at 0.01 to 10 mg/kg.

TCRdb's copy holds only in-frame clones and misses some; the assay was immunoSEQ multiplex PCR. Of about 69,000 clones listed, over 60% are singletons. This sequence was found in an adult with an advanced solid tumor such as melanoma, head and neck, liver or kidney cancer. The rearrangement joins TRBV5-1 to TRBJ2-5; D gene ambiguous. The sample here was CD4+ or CD8+ T cells sorted from blood, taken in a trial of the OX40 agonist ivuxolimab. The CDR3 is CASSLWNQETQYF. The CDR3, as DNA: TGCGCCAGCAGCTTGTGGAACCAAGAGACCCAGTACTTC. The full variable domain, completed using reference TRBV5-1 and TRBJ2-5, is KAGVTQTPRYLIKTRGQQVTLSCSPISGHRSVSWYQQTPGQGLQFLFEYFSETQRNKGNFPGRFSGRQFSNSRSEMNVSTLELGDSALYLCASSLWNQETQYFGPGTRLLVL.